This T cell receptor (beta chain) is drawn from a study of T cells in Graves' hyperthyroidism and ophthalmopathy (dated by TCRdb to the late 2010s). Study-wide context: To identify TCR V-J signatures that set the groups apart, the researchers used a discovery cohort of 90 to 100 patients, made up of around 42 with Graves' ophthalmopathy and approximately 57 with stable Graves' hyperthyroidism. Prospective prediction of ophthalmopathy was tested in an independent validation cohort consisting of roughly 20 hyperthyroidism patients and 15 to 17 patients who later progressed to ophthalmopathy. The 80 to 100 discovery patients were randomly divided into training and test sets at a 7:3 ratio. The study also compared thyroid tissue and blood T-cell repertoires from about six Graves' hyperthyroidism patients. Once sampling was done, hyperthyroidism patients were given methimazole at a starting dose of 30 mg daily, whereas ophthalmopathy patients were given high-dose intravenous methylprednisolone. The paper reports TCR Vbeta CDR3 sequencing of over 120 peripheral blood samples: some 41 ophthalmopathy, fewer than 80 hyperthyroidism and around 17 progressor patients. Study-level results and caveats: Sample size was not statistically predetermined, and investigators were not blinded to group allocation. In cross-validation, a model built on a 13 V-J signature told ophthalmopathy apart from stable hyperthyroidism with under 90% sensitivity and approximately 84% specificity, and in testing the same model reached 80%/75%. During validation, the model predicted progression to ophthalmopathy a median of about 6.5 months ahead of onset, with around 70% sensitivity and roughly 72% specificity. Blood samples also contained most of the expanded thyroid clonotypes (frequency above 0.001), which suggests that blood repertoires may reflect thyroid immune responses.

Any patient with an uncontrolled infection, another autoimmune disease, pregnancy or lactation was excluded. Diagnoses relied on clinical symptoms, serum thyroxine and TRAb, thyroid ultrasound and orbital computed tomography. Total RNA was extracted using Trizol reagent, and RNA quality was assessed on an Agilent 2100 Bioanalyzer. With regard to this clonotype: The specificity of this receptor is unknown. No much larger clone is present one base from it, and per-base qualities are unavailable.

TCR beta CDR3 regions were amplified from RNA transcripts. A first-round RT-PCR of the TCR CDR3 used the HTBI primer set with the Qiagen OneStep RT-PCR kit. Libraries were constructed in a second round of multiplex PCR, after which size selection and purification were carried out. The libraries were sequenced on an Illumina HiSeq2000 using paired-end 100 bp reads. The published analysis was carried out like this. SOAPnuke was used to process the raw data, removing reads that contained adapters or uncalled bases, had a mean Phred below 15, or lacked an exact match to the constant primer or identifier. High-quality paired reads were merged using COPE v1.2.5, and each unique nucleotide sequence was defined as a clonotype. MiTCR v1.1 was used to align clonotypes to the IMGT TRBV, TRBD and TRBJ reference segments. Analysis was restricted to V-J combinations with a frequency above 0.0001, which covered about 99% of repertoires. A TCS score was defined as the ratio of F50 (clonal expansion) to E x V (chaos), with BLOSUM62-based TCRdist applied between CDR3 peptides within each V-J. Welch's t-statistics and random forest reduced several hundred V-J features to around 14, which were used in a naive Bayes classifier (R e1071). The similarity between thyroid and blood repertoires was quantified using the Morisita-Horn index. TCRdb's own reprocessing of the public reads used fastp at Q25 and MiXCR and kept productive beta chains. Rows with one shared CDR3 protein collapse into an entry with the most common genes and DNA. TCRdb, not the authors, supplied the V and J calls. This sample is represented by approximately 640,000 distinct CDR3 sequences; about 45% of them were singletons. The ten largest clones represent less than 9% of the sample.

V gives up 0 bases and J gives up 5 bases, and the segment between their germline ends measures 22 bases. From its cysteine to its phenylalanine, the CDR3 spans 18 amino acids. CDR3 DNA only is kept here, 54 bases in frame from base 1. CDR1 and CDR2 (LNHNV, YYDKDF) derive from the germline V gene (reference sequence). This receptor was obtained from an adult man with Graves' disease, either hyperthyroidism or ophthalmopathy (not recorded which). What was sequenced was peripheral blood or thyroid tissue (not recorded which). The chain employs TRBV15 and TRBJ1-1; TRBD1 is a weak D gene call, 6 bases matching. The CDR3: CATSREYPRGSMSTEAFF. The bases read TGTGCCACCAGCAGAGAGTACCCCAGGGGATCCATGAGTACTGAAGCTTTCTTT. The variable domain in full, with residues beyond the CDR3 obtained from the reference TRBV15 and TRBJ1-1 genes, is DAMVIQNPRYQVTQFGKPVTLSCSQTLNHNVMYWYQQKSSQAPKLLFHYYDKDFNNEADTPDNFQSRRPNTSFCFLDIRSPGLGDTAMYLCATSREYPRGSMSTEAFFGQGTRLTVV.